Below are 11 T cell receptor beta chains sequenced from a single sample in a study of T cell changes during pregnancy in multiple sclerosis. Data came from immunoSEQ multiplex PCR; TCRdb stores just in-frame clones and leaves some out. The sample shows about 48,000 clones, approximately 92% of them seen only once. The sample was CD4+ T cells from peripheral blood mononuclear cells, taken in the second trimester of pregnancy. The receptor source for this set is a female donor in good health, enrolled as a control in a pregnancy study.

The chain couples TRBV7-7 to TRBJ2-2; possibly TRBD1 for D (6 bases). The V end lost 3 bases, the J end lost 7 bases, and 15 bases lay between the germline ends. The CDR3 spans 15 residues. Germline CDR1 SSHAT, CDR2 FNYEAQ (reference sequence). The CDR3 DNA follows: TGTGCCAGCAGCTTGGGGTTCACAGGGAACGGGGAGCTGTTTTTT. This translates into CASSLGFTGNGELFF.

This chain joins TRBV5-6 and TRBJ2-2, with 10 bases aligning to TRBD2. The CDR3 is 17 residues long. CDR1 SGHDT and CDR2 YYEEEE come from the germline V gene. With 3 bases clipped from V and 4 bases from J, the junction kept 9 bases outside the gene matches. CDR3 DNA: TGTGCCAGCAGCTCCGGGACTAGCGCCATCCCCACCGGGGAGCTGTTTTTT. Translation: CASSSGTSAIPTGELFF.

The V call is TRBV28, the J call TRBJ2-1; 8 nucleotides align to TRBD2. This CDR3 is 16 amino acids long. After removal of 5 bases from V and 1 base from J, the junction contained 7 bases not matched to a gene. Germline lookup yields CDR1 MDHEN and CDR2 SYDVKM. The CDR3 reads CASSPPPSGSYNEQFF. CDR3 bases: TGTGCCAGCAGTCCCCCTCCTAGCGGGTCCTACAATGAGCAGTTCTTC.

The J gene is TRBJ2-7, the V gene TRBV9, with 9 bases that match TRBD2. The germline V gene has CDR1 SGDLS and CDR2 YYNGEE. The CDR3 extends over 15 amino acids. Germline trimming cut 1 base from V and 4 bases from J; bases unmatched to any gene: 6. CDR3 region: CASSVTVSGRYEQYF. As DNA, the CDR3 is TGTGCCAGCAGCGTAACTGTTAGCGGGAGATACGAGCAGTACTTC.

The CDR3 DNA sequence: TGTGCCACCTTAGGACTAGCGGGAGGATACACCGGGGAGCTGTTTTTT. Translating gives CATLGLAGGYTGELFF. The chain recombines TRBV19 with TRBJ2-2; TRBD2 matches at 14 bases. This CDR3 is 16 amino acids long. Germline-derived CDR1 and CDR2 are LNHDA and SQIVND (reference sequence). The V segment lost 10 bases and the J segment 3 bases; nucleotides outside the gene matches: 7.

This clone was seen a handful of times. The chain links TRBV28 to TRBJ1-2; D may be TRBD1 (5 bases). V lost 11 bases and J lost 4, with 14 bases in between. The CDR3 covers 12 residues. CDR1 is MDHEN, CDR2 SYDVKM, per germline. The CDR3: CAAIGAVYGYTF. CDR3 DNA sequence: TGTGCCGCCATTGGGGCGGTCTATGGCTACACCTTC.

The V and J genes are TRBV30 and TRBJ1-2; 7 positions agree with TRBD1. The CDR3 covers 13 residues. Trimming at V came to 3 bases and at J to 8 bases, leaving 9 bases not matched to a gene. In germline, CDR1 is GTSNPN, CDR2 SVGIG (reference sequence). CDR3 region: CAWRRDSLSGYTF. The CDR3 DNA follows: TGTGCCTGGAGGCGGGACAGTCTGTCCGGCTACACCTTC.

This sequence joins TRBV2 and TRBJ1-2; 7 bases fit TRBD1. CDR3 length: 13 residues. Trimming at V came to 4 bases and at J to 7 bases, leaving 6 bases not matched to a gene. The V gene's germline CDR1 is SNHLY and CDR2 FYNNEI. The CDR3 nucleotides are TGTGCCAGCAGTGCAGGGAGACAGGGTGGCTACACCTTC. It yields the protein CASSAGRQGGYTF.

The V call is TRBV4-2, the J call TRBJ2-3; 15 bases map to TRBD2. Germline V gene data show CDR1 as LGHNA and CDR2 as YNFKEQ. Trimming took 4 bases from V and 1 from J; bases not matched to a gene: 9. The CDR3 extends over 19 amino acids. CDR3 DNA: TGTGCCAGCAGCCTGGGACTAGCGGGGGGTCCGACTCGCACAGATACGCAGTATTTT. Encoded protein: CASSLGLAGGPTRTDTQYF.

The rearrangement links TRBV27 to TRBJ2-3; 13 bases are a match to TRBD2. The CDR3 is made up of 17 amino acids. The J segment lost 1 base and the V segment lost 6 bases, leaving 7 bases of the junction unmatched. Germline values: CDR1 MNHEY, CDR2 SMNVEV (reference sequence). CDR3 nucleotides: TGTGCCAGCAGCCTAGGGACTAGCGGGATCCGCACAGATACGCAGTATTTT. This sequence encodes CASSLGTSGIRTDTQYF.

The count of this clone is one. The V gene is TRBV28, the J gene TRBJ2-7; 12 bases line up with TRBD2. The CDR3 covers 18 residues. The V gene end was trimmed by 0 bases and the J gene end by 0 bases; junction bases not matched to a gene: 6. Germline assignment: CDR1 MDHEN and CDR2 SYDVKM. The chain's CDR3 is CASSLWDLAGGSSYEQYF. DNA for the CDR3: TGTGCCAGCAGTTTATGGGACCTAGCGGGGGGGAGCTCCTACGAGCAGTACTTC.